This paragraph reports one T cell receptor beta chain. V lost 6 bases and J 0 bases, leaving 17 bases between the germline ends. The CDR3 runs to 16 residues. The germline V gene encodes CDR1 MNHEY and CDR2 SMNVEV (reference sequence). This record comes from a study of long-term antiretroviral therapy in people with HIV. On the study more broadly: Sampling started about a decade before the 2015 immediate-ART recommendation.

With survey level as its setting, the immunoSEQ assay was v3.0. Sequencing targeted 40,000-50,000 T-cell genomes per sample. Profiled with immunoSEQ multiplex PCR; TCRdb holds only in-frame clones, not every one. Of about 11,000 clones listed, around 80% are singletons. This chain connects TRBV27 to TRBJ1-2; D is undetermined. This clonotype was sampled from a man aged 45-65 years with HIV. The specimen was unsorted PBMCs, collected roughly 7.3 years after starting antiretroviral therapy. The CDR3 sequence: CASSSSPPSSNYGYTF. The DNA of the CDR3 is TGTGCCAGCAGCTCCTCCCCCCCTAGCTCTAACTATGGCTACACCTTC.